These 21 T cell receptor beta chains originate from one sample sequenced in a study of regulatory T cells in long-lasting Graves disease. Noted time point: newly diagnosed GD, antithyroid drugs for less than 3 months. Preparation of the TCR library used RNA extracted from PBMCs. For TCR beta, libraries came from iRepertoire HTBI primers and Arm-PCR of CDR3 regions. In TCRdb, the multiplex PCR reads were re-called with MiXCR into one record per CDR3 protein. The data hold 620,000 or so distinct CDR3 sequences, with roughly 15% observed a single time. These data were also reused for a study on T cells in Graves' hyperthyroidism and ophthalmopathy.

Sequenced here: peripheral blood mononuclear cells (PBMCs), sampled at new diagnosis, from a patient treated with antithyroid drugs. The receptors derive from a woman in her 30s with Graves disease.

V and J are TRBV4-1 and TRBJ2-3, with D possibly being TRBD1 (5 bases). CDR1 is MGHRA, CDR2 YSYEKL, per germline. This CDR3 comprises 14 residues. Trimming left V 3 bases short and J 3 bases short, with 10 bases between. CDR3 in amino acids: CASSQVQGTDTQYF. The CDR3 DNA follows: TGCGCCAGCAGCCAGGTTCAGGGTACAGATACGCAGTATTTT.

This clonotype was found many times. V usage is TRBV20-1 and J usage is TRBJ2-5, with a tentative D call TRBD2 (5 bases). The CDR3 runs to 14 residues. The ends were cut back, 2 bases at V and 2 bases at J, with 12 bases in the middle. Germline values: CDR1 DFQATT, CDR2 SNEGSKA (reference sequence). The CDR3 coding sequence is TGCAGTGCTAGACTACCGAGCGGTCAAGAGACCCAGTACTTC. Translated: CSARLPSGQETQYF.

This chain connects TRBV9 to TRBJ2-5; D assignment may be TRBD1 or TRBD2 (5 bases each). The V and J ends lost 0 bases and 5 bases respectively, with 14 bases between them. The CDR3 spans 15 residues. Germline lookup yields CDR1 SGDLS and CDR2 YYNGEE. DNA for the CDR3: TGTGCCAGCAGCGTAGTAGGCAGGGAGTGGGAGACCCAGTACTTC. Protein product: CASSVVGREWETQYF.

The chain joins TRBV19 to TRBJ2-3; D not certain. CDR1 and CDR2 (germline): LNHDA, SQIVND (reference sequence). This CDR3 region has 14 residues. The ends were cut back, 3 bases at V and 4 bases at J, with 11 bases in the middle. The CDR3 bases are TGTGCCAGTAGTATTTCGACGAGCGCAGATACGCAGTATTTT. Amino acids: CASSISTSADTQYF.

Points on this clonotype: This CDR3 fails to terminate in the conserved phenylalanine or tryptophan, so it likely reflects a read error. The J gene is TRBJ1-2, the V gene TRBV28, with a possible D match to TRBD1 (5 bases). Per the germline V gene, CDR1 is MDHEN and CDR2 is SYDVKM. The V gene lost 6 bases and the J gene lost 8 bases, with 13 bases spanning the gap. The CDR3 contains 12 residues. The CDR3 bases are TGTGCCAGCAGGAGGACAACCAACGGCTACACCTCC. Translating it yields CASRRTTNGYTS.

This clonotype was counted ten times or more. J is TRBJ1-2 and V is TRBV6-1; 9 bases map to TRBD1. Germline V lookup: CDR1 MNHNS, CDR2 SASEGT. Trimming took 8 bases from V and 2 from J; bases not matched to a gene: 9. The CDR3 spans 15 residues. This chain's CDR3 is CASLLTQGANYGYTF. The CDR3 region has the DNA TGTGCCAGCTTACTCACACAGGGGGCGAACTATGGCTACACCTTC.

V is TRBV10-3 and J is TRBJ1-4; no firm D call. Trimming shortened V by 2 bases and J by 5 bases, and 3 bases separated the two germline ends. The CDR3 runs to 12 residues. CDR1 and CDR2 from the germline V gene are ENHRY and SYGVKD. This CDR3 is CAISEQNEKLFF. Written as DNA, the CDR3 is TGTGCCATCAGTGAGCAAAATGAAAAACTGTTTTTT.

This clonotype was counted ten times or more. The chain has TRBV6-5 and TRBJ1-1; perhaps TRBD1 as D (5 bases). Germline assignment: CDR1 MNHEY and CDR2 SVGAGI. V lost 4 bases, J lost 0 bases, and 15 bases lay in between. The CDR3 is 16 residues long. The CDR3 region has the DNA TGTGCCAGCAGTTGGTTGGGGGGGGTAGTGAACACTGAAGCTTTCTTT. Encoded protein: CASSWLGGVVNTEAFF.

This clonotype was counted ten times or more. The V gene is TRBV7-9, the J gene TRBJ1-3; D is perhaps TRBD1 (5 bases). The germline V gene has CDR1 SEHNR and CDR2 FQNEAQ (reference sequence). V dropped 3 bases and J dropped 8 bases, with 14 bases sitting between them. The CDR3 contains 14 residues. In nucleotides, the CDR3 is TGTGCCAGCAGCTTCAGGGAGGCGGGGGACACCATATATTTT. It encodes CASSFREAGDTIYF.

This clonotype was seen ten or more times. The chain uses TRBV2 and TRBJ2-7, with a possible D match to TRBD1 (5 bases). The CDR3 runs to 12 residues. Trimming removed 6 bases at V and 4 bases at J, with 10 bases between. CDR1 and CDR2 from the germline V gene are SNHLY and FYNNEI. The CDR3 sequence is CASRGESYEQYF. Here the CDR3 DNA reads TGTGCCAGCAGAGGGGAATCGTACGAGCAGTACTTC. The entire variable domain, with the rest obtained from reference TRBV2 and TRBJ2-7, is as follows: EPEVTQTPSHQVTQMGQEVILRCVPISNHLYFYWYRQILGQKVEFLVSFYNNEISEKSEIFDDQFSVERPDGSNFTLKIRSTKLEDSAMYFCASRGESYEQYFGPGTRLTVT.

This clonotype has a count of ten or more. The chain has TRBV28 and TRBJ1-1, with D possibly matching TRBD1 (6 bases). The CDR3 has 16 residues. V was trimmed by 5 bases and J by 2 bases, leaving 18 bases between them. Germline CDR1 and CDR2: MDHEN and SYDVKM. The CDR3 loop is CASSALGQGSNTEAFF. CDR3 in DNA: TGTGCCAGCAGTGCCCTCGGGCAGGGGAGCAACACTGAAGCTTTCTTT.

This clonotype was counted between two and nine times. The V call is TRBV28, the J call TRBJ1-1, with unresolved D. CDR3 length equals 15 residues. Germline V gene lookup returns CDR1 MDHEN and CDR2 SYDVKM. The V gene lost 5 bases and the J gene lost 6 bases, with 19 bases spanning the gap. The CDR3 DNA follows: TGTGCCAGCAGTCGAAGGGTTAGGTTAGAGGCTGAAGCTTTCTTT. Translating gives CASSRRVRLEAEAFF.

The chain links TRBV7-6 to TRBJ2-7; no definite D call. The CDR3 runs 15 residues. The V gene's germline CDR1 is SGHVS and CDR2 FNYEAQ. V was trimmed by 0 bases and J by 2 bases, leaving 11 bases between them. The DNA of the CDR3 is TGTGCCAGCAGCTTAGCGGATAGCCAAACCTACGAGCAGTACTTC. Residues: CASSLADSQTYEQYF.

A single count supports this clonotype. The rearrangement uses TRBV6-1 and TRBJ2-1; 9 bases are a match to TRBD1. V gave up 6 bases and J gave up 2 bases; unmatched junction bases: 5. Germline V gene data show CDR1 as MNHNS and CDR2 as SASEGT. The CDR3 loop spans 15 amino acids. Written as DNA, the CDR3 is TGTGCCAGCAGCCGGGACAGGGTGGCCTACAATGAGCAGTTCTTC. It encodes CASSRDRVAYNEQFF.

This clonotype was picked up many times. J is TRBJ1-2 and V is TRBV27, with 9 bases identical to TRBD1. The J segment lost 4 bases and the V segment lost 0 bases, leaving 3 bases of the junction unmatched. Germline V lookup: CDR1 MNHEY, CDR2 SMNVEV (reference sequence). The CDR3 covers 15 residues. CDR3 amino acids: CASSLSPGQGYGYTF. CDR3 sequence (DNA): TGTGCCAGCAGTTTATCTCCGGGACAGGGCTATGGCTACACCTTC.

This clonotype was counted a single time. The junction and the germline gene differ at one end; a read error may be behind it. V is TRBV19 and J is TRBJ1-5, with a weak D call TRBD1 (6 bases). Germline CDR1 reads LNHDA; CDR2 reads SQIVND (reference sequence). This CDR3 has 14 amino acids. The CDR3 here is CVSSIEGGNQPQHF. The CDR3 coding sequence is TGTGTCAGTAGTATCGAGGGGGGCAATCAGCCCCAGCATTTT.

This chain connects TRBV7-2 to TRBJ1-1; 8 positions agree with TRBD1. CDR3 size: 13 residues. The ends lost 4 bases at V and 6 bases at J; junction bases unmatched: 4. CDR1 and CDR2 (germline): SGHTA, FQGNSA. CDR3 in amino acids: CASSYQGAAEAFF. CDR3 bases: TGTGCCAGCAGCTATCAGGGGGCAGCTGAAGCTTTCTTT.

Ten or more counts support this clonotype. V usage is TRBV28 and J usage is TRBJ1-1; 8 bases fit TRBD1. This CDR3 has 17 amino acids. V was clipped by 3 bases and J by 4 bases; unmatched bases: 13. Germline V gives CDR1 MDHEN, CDR2 SYDVKM. CDR3 sequence (DNA): TGTGCCAGCAGTTTGGGTGCAGGGGGCGGTATTTCCACTGAAGCTTTCTTT. It codes for CASSLGAGGGISTEAFF.

This clonotype has only a few counts. CDR3 coding DNA: TGTGCCTGGAGTGTCTTCTTGTCAGGGGGCAAGGAGACCCAGTACTTC. It yields the protein CAWSVFLSGGKETQYF. J is TRBJ2-5 and V is TRBV30; 8 positions agree with TRBD1. V gave up 0 bases and J gave up 5 bases; unmatched junction bases: 11. The CDR3 is 16 amino acids. Looked up from germline, CDR1 is GTSNPN and CDR2 is SVGIG (reference sequence). Supplemented by reference TRBV30 and TRBJ2-5, the full variable domain reads SQTIHQWPATLVQPVGSPLSLECTVEGTSNPNLYWYRQAAGRGLQLLFYSVGIGQISSEVPQNLSASRPQDRQFILSSKKLLLSDSGFYLCAWSVFLSGGKETQYFGPGTRLLVL.

In its sample, this clonotype was seen many times. The chain employs TRBV7-3 and TRBJ1-3; no definite D call. CDR1 SGHTA and CDR2 FQGTGA come from the germline V gene. Trimming took 5 bases from V and 7 from J, leaving 12 bases between them. The CDR3 runs to 13 residues. The CDR3 region has the DNA TGTGCCAGCAGCCCGGACGGTGGTAACACCATATATTTT. Protein: CASSPDGGNTIYF.

About this clonotype: Given the absence of the conserved phenylalanine or tryptophan at the CDR3 end, a read error is likely. The chain uses TRBV6-5 and TRBJ1-2, with no clear D. The CDR3 length is 11 residues. V lost 2 bases, J lost 8 bases, and 6 bases lay in between. Germline V CDR1 and CDR2: MNHEY, SVGAGI. CDR3 coding DNA: TGTGCCAGCAGTTACCCGGGGGGCTACACCCTC. Its protein is CASSYPGGYTL.